This passage covers 5 T cell receptor beta chains from one sample sequenced in a study of human T cells and chemical hapten exposure (dated by TCRdb to the early 2020s). Library preparation employed RACE. The sequencer was a NextSeq 500. TCRdb reprocessed the public reads (quality trimming at Q25 with fastp, clone calling with MiXCR) and kept in-frame beta chains. Duplicate CDR3 protein sequences are folded into a single record with the most common DNA and genes. The sample includes more than 95,000 distinct CDR3 sequences, with 27% observed a single time. About 9.4% of the sample rests with the top ten. The time point label for this specimen denotes: patch test 3, about 24 weeks after DPC sensitization. What the treatment or condition label conveys for this sample: therapeutic diphenylcyclopropenone sensitization with weekly scalp DPC. The source material was whole blood, sampled in connection with sensitization to the hapten diphenylcyclopropenone (DPC). The source of these receptors is a man between 40 and 49 years old with alopecia areata. Some clones in this sample may be carry-over from other donors' samples.

The chain joins TRBV29-1 to TRBJ2-3; 7 positions agree with TRBD2. V trimming: 0 bases; J trimming: 0 bases; junction bases outside the gene matches: 9. The CDR3 has 17 amino acids. In germline, CDR1 is SQVTM, CDR2 ANQGSEA. The CDR3, as DNA: TGCAGCGTTGAAGATTGGGCTAGCGGATCTAGCACAGATACGCAGTATTTT. This translates into CSVEDWASGSSTDTQYF.

The chain links TRBV7-9 to TRBJ2-5; D remains ambiguous. The CDR3 covers 13 residues. V was cut by 1 base and J by 3 bases, with 6 bases left in between. CDR1 and CDR2 (germline): SEHNR, FQNEAQ (reference sequence). CDR3 sequence reads: CASSLGPKETQYF. In DNA, the CDR3 is TGTGCCAGCAGCTTAGGACCTAAAGAGACCCAGTACTTC.

This clonotype was counted only a few times. V usage is TRBV20-1 and J usage is TRBJ2-7; TRBD2 matches at 7 bases. The germline gives CDR1 DFQATT, CDR2 SNEGSKA (reference sequence). With V trimmed by 6 bases and J by 0 bases, 8 bases remained unmatched. The CDR3 covers 14 residues. CDR3 DNA: TGCAGTGCAACGAAACTAGCGCTCTCCTACGAGCAGTACTTC. Translating it yields CSATKLALSYEQYF.

This clonotype was detected a few times. The rearrangement links TRBV24-1 to TRBJ1-5; TRBD1 might be the D (6 bases). The CDR3 is 15 residues long. The V gene lost 4 bases and the J gene lost 2 bases, with 11 bases spanning the gap. Germline-derived CDR1 and CDR2 are KGHDR and SFDVKD. The DNA for the CDR3 is TGTGCCACCAGTGAGAGGGGGGATGGCAATCAGCCCCAGCATTTT. It is translated as CATSERGDGNQPQHF.

The V gene is TRBV3-1, the J gene TRBJ2-7; unclear D gene. V was pared by 0 bases and J by 3 bases, with 9 bases between. CDR1 LGHDT and CDR2 YNNKEL come from the germline V gene (reference sequence). The CDR3 spans 14 residues. CDR3 region: CASSQDKFSYEQYF. CDR3 nucleotides: TGTGCCAGCAGCCAAGATAAGTTCAGCTACGAGCAGTACTTC.